This TCR beta chain was retrieved from a study of tumor-infiltrating lymphocytes in primary liver carcinoma. Study results and limitations: The proportion of top clones found throughout all five tumor regions was only about 8-25%. Tumor top-250-clone fraction significantly exceeded that of blood (p = 0.039).

Only a few counts were recorded for this clonotype. The antigen is not known. Each 20-30 mg portion of unsorted bulk tissue served as the source for co-extraction of RNA and DNA. Sampling of each tumor involved five separate regions. cDNA specific to TCR beta was made from 500 ng of total RNA, with a constant-region primer employed for priming. Generation of the TCR beta libraries relied on three nested multiplex PCR rounds using slightly modified ARM-PCR. Researchers ran the first two PCR rounds for roughly 10 cycles each with TRBV1-TRBV30 forward primers and a C-beta reverse primer. TCRdb re-analysed the multiplex PCR reads in MiXCR, keeping a single row per CDR3 protein. The repertoire holds approximately 110,000 distinct CDR3 sequences, 64% seen once, with 8.4% in the top ten. Trimming took off 4 bases at V and 3 bases at J, with 11 bases between the two ends. The CDR3 is 13 residues long. Germline CDR1 is SGHRS and CDR2 is YFSETQ.

V gene TRBV5-1 combines with J gene TRBJ2-7; no reliable D call. The sequencing input was liver tumor tissue from sampling region 3. Subset in this sample: tumor region T3, left-lateral pole. This receptor was taken from a woman in her sixties with primary liver carcinoma and hepatitis B virus infection. The CDR3 loop is CASSDSPGYEQYF. Written as DNA, the CDR3 is TGCGCCAGCAGCGATTCCCCGGGCTACGAGCAGTACTTC.